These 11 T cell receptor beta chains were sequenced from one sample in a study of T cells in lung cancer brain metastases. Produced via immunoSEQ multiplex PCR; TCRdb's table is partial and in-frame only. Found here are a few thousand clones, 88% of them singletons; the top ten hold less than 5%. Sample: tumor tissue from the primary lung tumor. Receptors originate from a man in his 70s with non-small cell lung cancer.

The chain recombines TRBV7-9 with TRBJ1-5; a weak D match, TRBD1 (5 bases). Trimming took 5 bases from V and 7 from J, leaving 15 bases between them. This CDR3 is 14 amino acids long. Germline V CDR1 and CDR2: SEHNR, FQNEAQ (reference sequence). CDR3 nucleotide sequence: TGTGCCAGCAGCACAGGAGGGGTCGGACAGCCCCAGCATTTT. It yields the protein CASSTGGVGQPQHF.

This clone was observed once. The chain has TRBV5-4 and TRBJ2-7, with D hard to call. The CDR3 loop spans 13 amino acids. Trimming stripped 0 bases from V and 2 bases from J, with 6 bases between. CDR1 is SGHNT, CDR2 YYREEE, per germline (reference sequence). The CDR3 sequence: CASSLGVAYEQYF. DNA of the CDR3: TGTGCCAGCAGCTTGGGGGTGGCCTACGAGCAGTACTTC. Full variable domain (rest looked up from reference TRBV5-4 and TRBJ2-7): ETGVTQSPTHLIKTRGQQVTLRCSSQSGHNTVSWYQQALGQGPQFIFQYYREEENGRGNFPPRFSGLQFPNYSSELNVNALELDDSALYLCASSLGVAYEQYFGPGTRLTVT.

The DNA of the CDR3 is TGTGCCACCATTACCTCAGGGGGAGGGGGCACTGAAGCTTTCTTT. This sequence encodes CATITSGGGGTEAFF. J is TRBJ1-1 and V is TRBV18, with TRBD1 matching over 7 bases. V lost 10 bases and J lost 4; bases outside the gene matches: 15. The germline CDR1 and CDR2 sequences are KGHSH and LQKENI. The CDR3 is made up of 15 amino acids. Drawing the rest from reference TRBV18 and TRBJ1-1, the complete variable domain is NAGVMQNPRHLVRRRGQEARLRCSPMKGHSHVYWYRQLPEEGLKFMVYLQKENIIDESGMPKERFSAEFPKEGPSILRIQQVVRGDSAAYFCATITSGGGGTEAFFGQGTRLTVV.

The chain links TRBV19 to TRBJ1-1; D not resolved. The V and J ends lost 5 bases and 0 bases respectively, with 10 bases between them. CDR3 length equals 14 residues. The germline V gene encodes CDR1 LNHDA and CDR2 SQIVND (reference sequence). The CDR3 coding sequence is TGTGCCAGTAGTTCCCCAGACATGAACACTGAAGCTTTCTTT. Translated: CASSSPDMNTEAFF.

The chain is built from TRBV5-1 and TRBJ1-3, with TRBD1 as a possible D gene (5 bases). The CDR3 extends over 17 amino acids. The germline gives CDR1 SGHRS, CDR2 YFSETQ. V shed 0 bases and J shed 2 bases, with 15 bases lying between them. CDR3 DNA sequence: TGCGCCAGCAGCTTGGTGCCCGTTGGGGGAGCTGGAAACACCATATATTTT. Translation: CASSLVPVGGAGNTIYF.

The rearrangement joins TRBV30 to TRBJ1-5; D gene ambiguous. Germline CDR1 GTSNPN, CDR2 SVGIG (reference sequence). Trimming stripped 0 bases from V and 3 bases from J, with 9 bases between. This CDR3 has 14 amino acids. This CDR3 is CAWSVSALNQPQHF. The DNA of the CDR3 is TGTGCCTGGAGTGTTTCCGCTCTCAATCAGCCCCAGCATTTT.

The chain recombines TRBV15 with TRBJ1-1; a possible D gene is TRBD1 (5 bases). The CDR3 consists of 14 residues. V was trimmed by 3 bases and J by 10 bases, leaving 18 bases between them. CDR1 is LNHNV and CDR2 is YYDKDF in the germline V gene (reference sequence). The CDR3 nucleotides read TGTGCCACCAGCAGCGGCGGGGGAGGGGAGAGAGCTTTCTTT. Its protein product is CATSSGGGGERAFF.

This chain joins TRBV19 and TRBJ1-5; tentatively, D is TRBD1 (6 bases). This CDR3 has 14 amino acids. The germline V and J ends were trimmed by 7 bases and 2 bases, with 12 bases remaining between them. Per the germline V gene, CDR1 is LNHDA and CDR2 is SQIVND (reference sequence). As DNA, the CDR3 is TGTGCCAGTAAAGGGGGAGGGGGCAATCAGCCCCAGCATTTT. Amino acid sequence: CASKGGGGNQPQHF.

Here the CDR3 reads CASSLGRGGQPQHF. The CDR3 DNA is TGTGCCAGCAGCTTAGGCCGCGGGGGTCAGCCCCAGCATTTT. This chain links TRBV7-2 with TRBJ1-5, with a weak D call TRBD1 (5 bases). Germline CDR1 and CDR2: SGHTA and FQGNSA. This CDR3 has 14 residues. V was clipped by 1 base and J by 6 bases, with 10 bases between them.

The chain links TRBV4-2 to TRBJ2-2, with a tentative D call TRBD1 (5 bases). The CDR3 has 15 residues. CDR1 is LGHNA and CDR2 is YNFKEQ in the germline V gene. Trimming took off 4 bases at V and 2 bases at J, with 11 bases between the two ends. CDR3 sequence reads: CASSPRDSNTGELFF. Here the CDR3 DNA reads TGTGCCAGCAGCCCCCGAGACAGTAACACCGGGGAGCTGTTTTTT.

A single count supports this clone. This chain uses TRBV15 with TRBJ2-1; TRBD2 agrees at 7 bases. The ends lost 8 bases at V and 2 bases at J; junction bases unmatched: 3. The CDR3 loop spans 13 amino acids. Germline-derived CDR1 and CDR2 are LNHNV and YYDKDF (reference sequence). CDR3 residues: CATRGGPYNEQFF. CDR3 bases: TGTGCCACCCGCGGGGGACCCTACAATGAGCAGTTCTTC.